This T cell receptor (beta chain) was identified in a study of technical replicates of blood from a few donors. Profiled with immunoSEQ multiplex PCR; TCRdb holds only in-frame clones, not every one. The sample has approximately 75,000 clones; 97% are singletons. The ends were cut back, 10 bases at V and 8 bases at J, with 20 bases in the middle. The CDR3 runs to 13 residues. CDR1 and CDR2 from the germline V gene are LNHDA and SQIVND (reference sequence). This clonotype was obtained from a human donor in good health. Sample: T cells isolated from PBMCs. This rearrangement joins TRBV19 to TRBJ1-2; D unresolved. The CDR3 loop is CATTSYERGGYTF. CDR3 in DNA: TGTGCCACCACATCCTACGAGCGGGGAGGCTACACCTTC.